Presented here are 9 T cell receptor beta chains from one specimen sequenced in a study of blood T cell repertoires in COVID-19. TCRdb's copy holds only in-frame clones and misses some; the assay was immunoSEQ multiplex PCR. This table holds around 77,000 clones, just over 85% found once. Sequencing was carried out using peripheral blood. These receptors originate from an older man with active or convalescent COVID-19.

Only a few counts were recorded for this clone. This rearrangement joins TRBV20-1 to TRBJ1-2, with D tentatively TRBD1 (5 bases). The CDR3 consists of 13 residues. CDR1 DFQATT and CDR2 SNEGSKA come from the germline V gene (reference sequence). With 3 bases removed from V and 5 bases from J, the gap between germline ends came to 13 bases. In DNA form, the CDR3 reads TGCAGTGCTAGTGCCGGGACTGCATATGGCTACACCTTC. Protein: CSASAGTAYGYTF.

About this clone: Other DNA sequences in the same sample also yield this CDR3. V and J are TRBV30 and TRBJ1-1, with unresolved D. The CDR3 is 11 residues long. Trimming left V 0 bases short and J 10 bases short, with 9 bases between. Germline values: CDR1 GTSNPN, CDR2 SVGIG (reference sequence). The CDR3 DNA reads TGTGCCTGGAGTGTGGCGCGGGGAGCTTTCTTT. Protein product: CAWSVARGAFF.

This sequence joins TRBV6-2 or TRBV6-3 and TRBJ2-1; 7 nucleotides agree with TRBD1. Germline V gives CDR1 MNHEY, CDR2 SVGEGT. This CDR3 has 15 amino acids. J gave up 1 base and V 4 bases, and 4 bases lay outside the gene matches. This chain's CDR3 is CASSSGTVSYNEQFF. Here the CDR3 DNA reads TGTGCCAGCAGTTCCGGGACAGTTTCCTACAATGAGCAGTTCTTC.

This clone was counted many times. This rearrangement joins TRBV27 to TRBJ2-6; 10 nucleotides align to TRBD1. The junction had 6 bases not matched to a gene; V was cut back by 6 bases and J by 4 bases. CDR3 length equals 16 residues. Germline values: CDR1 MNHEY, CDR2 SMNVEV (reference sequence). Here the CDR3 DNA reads TGTGCCAGCAGACCGGGACAGGGGAAGGGGGCCAACGTCCTGACTTTC. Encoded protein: CASRPGQGKGANVLTF.

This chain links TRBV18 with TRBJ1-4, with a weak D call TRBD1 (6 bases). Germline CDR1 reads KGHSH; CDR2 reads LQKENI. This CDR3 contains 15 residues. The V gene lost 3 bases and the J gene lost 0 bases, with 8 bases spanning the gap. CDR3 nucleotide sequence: TGTGCCAGCTCACCGGGGGCCGCAACTAATGAAAAACTGTTTTTT. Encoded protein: CASSPGAATNEKLFF.

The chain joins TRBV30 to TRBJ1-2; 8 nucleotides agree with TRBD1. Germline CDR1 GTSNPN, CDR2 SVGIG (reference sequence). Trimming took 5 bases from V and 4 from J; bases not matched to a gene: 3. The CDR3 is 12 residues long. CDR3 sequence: CAWGTGLYGYTF. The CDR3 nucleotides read TGTGCCTGGGGGACAGGACTCTATGGCTACACCTTC.

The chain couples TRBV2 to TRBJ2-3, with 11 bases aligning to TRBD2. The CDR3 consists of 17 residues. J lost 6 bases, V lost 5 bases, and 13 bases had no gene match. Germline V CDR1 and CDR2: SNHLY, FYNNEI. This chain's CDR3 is CASSPPRLAGWRDTQYF. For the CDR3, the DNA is TGTGCCAGCAGTCCACCGAGACTAGCGGGATGGAGGGATACGCAGTATTTT.

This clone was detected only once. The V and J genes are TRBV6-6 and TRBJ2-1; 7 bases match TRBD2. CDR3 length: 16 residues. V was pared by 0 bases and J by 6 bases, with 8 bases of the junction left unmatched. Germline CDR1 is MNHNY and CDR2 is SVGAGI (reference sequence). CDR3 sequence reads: CASSYSGGGWGNEQFF. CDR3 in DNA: TGTGCCAGCAGTTACTCTGGGGGGGGTTGGGGCAATGAGCAGTTCTTC.

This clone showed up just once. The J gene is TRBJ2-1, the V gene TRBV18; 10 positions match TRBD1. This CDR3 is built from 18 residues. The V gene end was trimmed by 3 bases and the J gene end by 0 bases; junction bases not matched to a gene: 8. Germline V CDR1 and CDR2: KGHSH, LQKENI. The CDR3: CASSPGQGRLGSYNEQFF. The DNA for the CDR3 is TGTGCCAGCTCACCGGGACAGGGGCGTCTGGGCTCCTACAATGAGCAGTTCTTC. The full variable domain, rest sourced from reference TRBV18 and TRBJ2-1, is NAGVMQNPRHLVRRRGQEARLRCSPMKGHSHVYWYRQLPEEGLKFMVYLQKENIIDESGMPKERFSAEFPKEGPSILRIQQVVRGDSAAYFCASSPGQGRLGSYNEQFFGPGTRLTVL.